The 27 T cell receptor beta chains in this list originate from one sample, sequenced in a study of shared clonotypes between healthy human individuals. Naive CD8 cells were CD45RO-negative, positively selected for CCR7, excluding terminally differentiated effector memory CD45RA+ cells. The data were produced by immunoSEQ multiplex PCR, yet TCRdb's version contains in-frame clones alone and is incomplete. The profile shows some 1,900,000 clones, about 94% of them singletons. Sequencing input: naive CD8+ T cells sorted from blood. These receptor sequences come from a man aged 18 to 30 in good health.

The CDR3 region is CASSQGEVSSSYEQYF. CDR3 DNA sequence: TGCGCCAGCAGCCAAGGGGAGGTATCCTCATCCTACGAGCAGTACTTC. V and J are TRBV4-3 and TRBJ2-7; D might be TRBD2 (6 bases). The CDR3 runs to 16 residues. Deletions cut 1 base from V and 1 base from J, with 14 bases between. The germline CDR1 and CDR2 sequences are LGHNA and YSLEER.

The V and J genes are TRBV29-1 and TRBJ2-7; D might be TRBD1 (6 bases). The CDR3 extends over 15 amino acids. V lost 7 bases and J 0 bases, leaving 19 bases between the germline ends. Germline V gene data show CDR1 as SQVTM and CDR2 as ANQGSEA. This CDR3 reads CSAEGEGLSSYEQYF. CDR3 sequence (DNA): TGCAGCGCTGAGGGGGAAGGACTTAGCTCCTACGAGCAGTACTTC.

The chain links TRBV10-2 to TRBJ1-2; D is undetermined. The CDR3 extends over 15 amino acids. Germline assignment: CDR1 WSHSY and CDR2 SAAADI. Trimming took 0 bases from V and 7 from J, leaving 15 bases between them. CDR3 loop: CASSESWSPFGGYTF. In nucleotides, the CDR3 is TGCGCCAGCAGTGAGTCGTGGTCGCCCTTTGGTGGCTACACCTTC.

This clone has just one count. The gene calls are TRBV29-1 and TRBJ2-3; TRBD2 matches at 12 bases. Germline CDR1 SQVTM, CDR2 ANQGSEA. The CDR3 loop spans 17 amino acids. Trimming removed 3 bases from V and 0 bases from J; junction bases left unmatched: 7. The CDR3 sequence is CSVDRTSGETSTDTQYF. The CDR3 nucleotides read TGCAGCGTTGACCGGACTAGCGGGGAAACTAGCACAGATACGCAGTATTTT.

The rearrangement uses TRBV6-1 and TRBJ2-7; 8 bases match TRBD1. This CDR3 is built from 14 residues. V lost 2 bases to trimming and J lost 1 base; unmatched junction nucleotides: 1. From germline, CDR1 is MNHNS and CDR2 SASEGT. This chain's CDR3 is CASSEWTGSYEQYF. In DNA form, the CDR3 reads TGTGCCAGCAGTGAATGGACAGGGTCCTACGAGCAGTACTTC.

V usage is TRBV6-1 and J usage is TRBJ1-2, with D possibly being TRBD1 (5 bases). The germline V gene encodes CDR1 MNHNS and CDR2 SASEGT. The V gene lost 2 bases and the J gene lost 4 bases, with 11 bases spanning the gap. The CDR3 sequence is 14 residues long. The CDR3, as DNA: TGTGCCAGCAGTGAAAAAGAGACAGTCTATGGCTACACCTTC. It specifies CASSEKETVYGYTF.

J is TRBJ2-5 and V is TRBV7-6, with no clear D. CDR1 is SGHVS and CDR2 is FNYEAQ in the germline V gene. Trimming shortened V by 0 bases and J by 7 bases, and 12 bases separated the two germline ends. The CDR3 is made up of 14 amino acids. CDR3 DNA: TGTGCCAGCAGCTTAGCGGGCAGTCTGGTGACCCAGTACTTC. This codes for CASSLAGSLVTQYF.

The rearrangement uses TRBV6-6 and TRBJ2-3; TRBD2 agrees at 7 bases. V gave up 1 base and J gave up 2 bases; unmatched junction bases: 3. Germline V gives CDR1 MNHNY, CDR2 SVGAGI (reference sequence). The CDR3 has 15 residues. CDR3: CASSYFAGDTDTQYF. The CDR3 DNA sequence: TGTGCCAGCAGTTACTTTGCGGGGGACACAGATACGCAGTATTTT.

The chain joins TRBV19 to TRBJ1-2, with TRBD1 identical over 10 bases. The germline CDR1 and CDR2 sequences are LNHDA and SQIVND (reference sequence). V lost 3 bases to trimming and J lost 5 bases; unmatched junction nucleotides: 9. CDR3 length: 16 residues. The CDR3 protein is CASSIGTGVLSYGYTF. The DNA for the CDR3 is TGTGCCAGTAGTATCGGGACAGGGGTGCTTAGTTATGGCTACACCTTC.

The chain recombines TRBV29-1 with TRBJ1-1; D possibly corresponds to TRBD1 (5 bases). This CDR3 is built from 14 residues. Trimming took off 3 bases at V and 5 bases at J, with 16 bases between the two ends. The germline V gene encodes CDR1 SQVTM and CDR2 ANQGSEA. CDR3 region: CSVDHVGGRTEAFF. CDR3 bases: TGCAGCGTTGACCACGTGGGGGGGAGGACTGAAGCTTTCTTT.

CDR3 protein: CASSLTGGESYEQYF. Here the CDR3 DNA reads TGCGCCAGCAGCTTAACTGGTGGGGAGTCCTACGAGCAGTACTTC. The chain employs TRBV5-1 and TRBJ2-7; possibly TRBD2 for D (5 bases). Germline assignment: CDR1 SGHRS and CDR2 YFSETQ. V lost 2 bases and J 1 base, leaving 13 bases between the germline ends. There are 15 residues in the CDR3.

This clone was counted once. The same CDR3 also results from other DNA sequences found in this sample. V gene TRBV4-3 combines with J gene TRBJ2-1; a weak D match, TRBD2 (6 bases). The germline V gene has CDR1 LGHNA and CDR2 YSLEER. The length of the CDR3 is 15 residues. Trimming shortened V by 3 bases and J by 0 bases, and 9 bases separated the two germline ends. DNA for the CDR3: TGCGCCAGCAGCCAGGGACTTAGCTCCTACAATGAGCAGTTCTTC. Protein sequence: CASSQGLSSYNEQFF.

The chain links TRBV2 to TRBJ2-1; 12 nucleotides align to TRBD2. V shed 2 bases, J shed 5 bases, and the junction held 4 bases outside the gene matches. The length of the CDR3 is 16 residues. In germline, CDR1 is SNHLY, CDR2 FYNNEI. CDR3 DNA: TGTGCCAGCAGTGAACCCCGACTAGCGGGGGACAATGAGCAGTTCTTC. Its translation: CASSEPRLAGDNEQFF.

J is TRBJ2-5 and V is TRBV7-8; the match to TRBD2 covers 9 bases. Germline lookup yields CDR1 SGHVS and CDR2 FQNEAQ. V was pared by 5 bases and J by 5 bases, with 9 bases of the junction left unmatched. The CDR3 runs to 15 residues. The chain's CDR3 is CASSPKREAEETQYF. CDR3 DNA: TGTGCCAGCAGCCCCAAGCGGGAGGCGGAGGAGACCCAGTACTTC.

The chain has TRBV10-3 and TRBJ2-7; 11 bases are a match to TRBD2. The V gene's germline CDR1 is ENHRY and CDR2 SYGVKD. V shed 3 bases and J 5 bases; nucleotides not matched to a gene: 3. This CDR3 is built from 14 residues. CDR3 amino acids: CAISEQLAGDEQYF. The CDR3 DNA is TGTGCCATCAGTGAACAACTAGCGGGAGACGAGCAGTACTTC.

The V gene is TRBV10-1, the J gene TRBJ1-1; tentative D call: TRBD1 (5 bases). The CDR3 sequence is 13 residues long. With 5 bases removed from V and 3 bases from J, the gap between germline ends came to 10 bases. Germline-derived CDR1 and CDR2 are WNHNN and SYGVQD (reference sequence). In DNA form, the CDR3 reads TGCGCCAGCAGTTCACAGACAGACACTGAAGCTTTCTTT. Its translation is CASSSQTDTEAFF.

The chain links TRBV13 to TRBJ2-2; D unresolved. This CDR3 is 15 amino acids long. Germline CDR1 is PRHDT and CDR2 is FYEKMQ (reference sequence). V lost 1 base and J lost 4, with 10 bases in between. Here the CDR3 DNA reads TGTGCCAGCAGCTTAGCAGTGTCGGTCACCGGGGAGCTGTTTTTT. Encoded protein: CASSLAVSVTGELFF.

J is TRBJ2-7 and V is TRBV5-6, with 7 bases matching TRBD2. V shed 4 bases and J 3 bases; nucleotides not matched to a gene: 7. The CDR3 is 14 residues long. Germline CDR1 and CDR2: SGHDT and YYEEEE. The CDR3 protein is CASSPGGILYEQYF. As DNA, the CDR3 is TGTGCCAGCAGCCCGGGGGGTATACTCTACGAGCAGTACTTC.

A word on this clone: The same CDR3 arises from other DNA sequences in this sample as well. V and J are TRBV9 and TRBJ1-5, with D unresolved. Between the trimmed V and J ends, which lost 0 bases and 0 bases, there was a span of 7 bases. This CDR3 has 15 amino acids. Germline assignment: CDR1 SGDLS and CDR2 YYNGEE. The DNA of the CDR3 is TGTGCCAGCAGCGTAGGTGGGAATAGCAATCAGCCCCAGCATTTT. Protein product: CASSVGGNSNQPQHF.

V and J are TRBV5-4 and TRBJ2-6, with TRBD1 matching over 9 bases. CDR1 is SGHNT and CDR2 is YYREEE in the germline V gene (reference sequence). The length of the CDR3 is 16 residues. V was pared by 2 bases and J by 2 bases, with 2 bases of the junction left unmatched. The CDR3 loop reads CASSFNRGPGANVLTF. Here the CDR3 DNA reads TGTGCCAGCAGCTTCAACAGGGGGCCTGGGGCCAACGTCCTGACTTTC. Supplemented by reference TRBV5-4 and TRBJ2-6, the full variable domain reads ETGVTQSPTHLIKTRGQQVTLRCSSQSGHNTVSWYQQALGQGPQFIFQYYREEENGRGNFPPRFSGLQFPNYSSELNVNALELDDSALYLCASSFNRGPGANVLTFGAGSRLTVL.

The chain recombines TRBV7-9 with TRBJ2-1; 14 nucleotides align to TRBD2. The CDR3 extends over 17 amino acids. Per germline, CDR1 SEHNR and CDR2 FQNEAQ (reference sequence). The trim removed 5 bases at V and 9 bases at J, leaving 12 bases unmatched. The CDR3 here is CASSPTQTSGGAGEQFF. CDR3 DNA sequence: TGTGCCAGCAGCCCCACCCAGACTAGCGGGGGGGCTGGTGAGCAGTTCTTC.

Of note for this clone: At one of its ends the junction is not consistent with the germline gene, which may arise from a read error. This chain connects TRBV30 to TRBJ2-2, with a possible D match to TRBD2 (5 bases). Germline V gives CDR1 GTSNPN, CDR2 SVGIG (reference sequence). CDR3 length: 13 amino acids. CDR3 residues: CARRSIGVGELFF. In DNA form, the CDR3 reads TGTGCCCGGAGGTCTATTGGGGTCGGGGAGCTGTTTTTT.

Of note for this clone: Other DNA sequences of this sample code for an identical CDR3. This sequence joins TRBV27 and TRBJ2-2, with D uncertain. Per germline, CDR1 MNHEY and CDR2 SMNVEV (reference sequence). CDR3 size: 11 residues. With 4 bases removed from V and 7 bases from J, the gap between germline ends came to 4 bases. The CDR3 is CASSSNGELFF. As DNA, the CDR3 is TGTGCCAGCAGTTCTAACGGGGAGCTGTTTTTT.

As concerns this clone: Other DNA sequences in the sample encode the same CDR3. The J gene is TRBJ2-7, the V gene TRBV30; the D call may be TRBD1 or TRBD2 (5 bases each). Looked up from germline, CDR1 is GTSNPN and CDR2 is SVGIG (reference sequence). This CDR3 has 13 amino acids. The ends were cut back, 5 bases at V and 1 base at J, with 12 bases in the middle. The CDR3 here is CAWGTGDSYEQYF. DNA of the CDR3: TGTGCCTGGGGGACCGGAGATTCCTACGAGCAGTACTTC. The whole variable domain, filled in from reference TRBV30 and TRBJ2-7, reads SQTIHQWPATLVQPVGSPLSLECTVEGTSNPNLYWYRQAAGRGLQLLFYSVGIGQISSEVPQNLSASRPQDRQFILSSKKLLLSDSGFYLCAWGTGDSYEQYFGPGTRLTVT.

The chain is built from TRBV6-5 and TRBJ1-1; D remains unclear. V was clipped by 0 bases and J by 4 bases, with 15 bases between them. Germline CDR1 reads MNHEY; CDR2 reads SVGAGI. This CDR3 is 16 amino acids long. The DNA for the CDR3 is TGTGCCAGCAGTTACTCGATCGGGGAATTAAGCACTGAAGCTTTCTTT. This encodes CASSYSIGELSTEAFF.

In its sample, this clone was seen a few times. Different DNA sequences within this sample yield the same CDR3. The chain has TRBV7-6 and TRBJ2-7, with D tentatively TRBD1 (6 bases). The CDR3 runs to 13 residues. The V end was cut by 0 bases, the J end by 6 bases, with 9 bases between. The V gene's germline CDR1 is SGHVS and CDR2 FNYEAQ. For the CDR3, the DNA is TGTGCCAGCAGCTTAGCCCCAGGGGTCGAGCAGTACTTC. It is translated as CASSLAPGVEQYF. Variable domain in full (rest from reference TRBV7-6 and TRBJ2-7): GAGVSQSPRYKVTKRGQDVALRCDPISGHVSLYWYRQALGQGPEFLTYFNYEAQQDKSGLPNDRFSAERPEGSISTLTIQRTEQRDSAMYRCASSLAPGVEQYFGPGTRLTVT.

V and J are TRBV6-6 and TRBJ2-7, with D possibly being TRBD2 (6 bases). Germline V gives CDR1 MNHNY, CDR2 SVGAGI (reference sequence). The CDR3 is 15 amino acids. V lost 7 bases and J lost 3, with 19 bases in between. CDR3 sequence reads: CASTDRLEGSYEQYF. Written as DNA, the CDR3 is TGTGCCAGCACCGACCGATTGGAGGGGAGCTACGAGCAGTACTTC.